The clone carrying this TCR beta chain was observed at least ten times. This sample was included in a study of T cell repertoires in cytomegalovirus infection. Looking at the study overall: TCR beta signatures that were public indicated CMV infection and matching HLA type.

Using its own MiXCR run on the reads, TCRdb lists one record per CDR3 protein. This sample has 490,000 or so distinct CDR3 sequences, with about 10% found just once. Trimming took 7 bases from V and 3 from J, leaving 16 bases between them. This CDR3 spans 15 amino acids. The sample taken for sequencing was PBMCs. This rearrangement joins TRBV12-3 or TRBV12-4 to TRBJ2-1; D might be TRBD1 (6 bases). This TCR derives from a human donor in good health (CMV status not recorded). Some clones in this sample may be carry-over from other donors' samples. CDR3 amino acids: CASTTDRSFYNEQFF. CDR3 in DNA: TGTGCCAGCACTACCGACAGGTCGTTCTACAATGAGCAGTTCTTC.